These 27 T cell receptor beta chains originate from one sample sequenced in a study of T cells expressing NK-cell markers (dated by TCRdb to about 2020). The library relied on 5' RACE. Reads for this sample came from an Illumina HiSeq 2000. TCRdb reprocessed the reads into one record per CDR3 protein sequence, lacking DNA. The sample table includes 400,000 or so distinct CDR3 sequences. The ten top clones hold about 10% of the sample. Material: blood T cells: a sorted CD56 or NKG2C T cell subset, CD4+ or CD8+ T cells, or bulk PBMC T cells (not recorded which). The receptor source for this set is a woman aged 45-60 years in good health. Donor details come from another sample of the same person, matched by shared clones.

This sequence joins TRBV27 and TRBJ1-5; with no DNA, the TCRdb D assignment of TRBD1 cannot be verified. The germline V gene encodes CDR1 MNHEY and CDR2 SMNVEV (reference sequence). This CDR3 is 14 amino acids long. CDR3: CASRDRLSNQPQHF.

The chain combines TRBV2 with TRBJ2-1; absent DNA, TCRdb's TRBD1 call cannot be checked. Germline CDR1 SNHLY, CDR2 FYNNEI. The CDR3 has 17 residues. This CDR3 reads CASPGMRSGRTGNEQFF.

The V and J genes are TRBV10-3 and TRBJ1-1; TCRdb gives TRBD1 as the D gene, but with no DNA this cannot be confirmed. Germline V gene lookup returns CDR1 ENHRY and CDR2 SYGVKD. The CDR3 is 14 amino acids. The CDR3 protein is CAISEARGGTEAFF.

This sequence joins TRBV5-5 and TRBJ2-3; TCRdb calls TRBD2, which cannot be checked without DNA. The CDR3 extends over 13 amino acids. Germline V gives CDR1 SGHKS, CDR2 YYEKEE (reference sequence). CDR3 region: CASSLRLADTQYF.

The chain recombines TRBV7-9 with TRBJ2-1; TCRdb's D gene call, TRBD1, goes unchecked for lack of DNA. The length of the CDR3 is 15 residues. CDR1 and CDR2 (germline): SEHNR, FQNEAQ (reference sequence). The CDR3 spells CASSSGASSYNEQFF.

CDR3 in amino acids: CASGGLAGFPQETQYF. The chain is built from TRBV12-3 or TRBV12-4 and TRBJ2-5; checking the TCRdb D call of TRBD2 is not possible without DNA. This CDR3 spans 16 amino acids.

The CDR3 is CASSARSTGRANVLTF. The rearrangement uses TRBV12-3 or TRBV12-4 and TRBJ2-6; TCRdb names TRBD1, which stays unverified in the absence of DNA. The CDR3 has 16 amino acids.

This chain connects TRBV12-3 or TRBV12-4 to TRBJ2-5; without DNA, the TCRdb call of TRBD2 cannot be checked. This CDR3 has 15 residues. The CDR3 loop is CASTGTSGFGETQYF.

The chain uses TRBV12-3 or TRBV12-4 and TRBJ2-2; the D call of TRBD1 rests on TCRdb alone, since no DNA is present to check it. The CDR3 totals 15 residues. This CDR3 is CASSLRQGNTGELFF.

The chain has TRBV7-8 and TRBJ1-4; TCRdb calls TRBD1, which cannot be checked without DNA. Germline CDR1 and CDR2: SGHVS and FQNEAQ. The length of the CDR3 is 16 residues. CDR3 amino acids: CASSPQHRERNEKLFF.

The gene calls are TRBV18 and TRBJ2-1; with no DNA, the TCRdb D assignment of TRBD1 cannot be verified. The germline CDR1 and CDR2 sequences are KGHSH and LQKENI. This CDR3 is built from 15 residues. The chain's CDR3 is CASSPQGTGVNEQFF.

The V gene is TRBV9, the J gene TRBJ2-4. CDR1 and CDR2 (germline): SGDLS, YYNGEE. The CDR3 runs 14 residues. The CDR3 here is CASSGGIAKNIQYF.

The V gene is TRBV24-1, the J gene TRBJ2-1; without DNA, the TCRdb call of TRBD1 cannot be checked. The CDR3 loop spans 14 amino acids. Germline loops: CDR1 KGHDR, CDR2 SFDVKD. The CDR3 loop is CATSGTGVADEQFF.

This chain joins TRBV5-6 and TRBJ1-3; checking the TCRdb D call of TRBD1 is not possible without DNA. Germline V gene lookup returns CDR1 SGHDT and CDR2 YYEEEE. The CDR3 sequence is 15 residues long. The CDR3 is CASSGGDSSGNTIYF.

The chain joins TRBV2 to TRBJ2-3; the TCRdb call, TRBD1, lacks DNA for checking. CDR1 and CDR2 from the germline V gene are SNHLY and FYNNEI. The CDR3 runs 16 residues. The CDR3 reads CASKLDRSGGTDTQYF. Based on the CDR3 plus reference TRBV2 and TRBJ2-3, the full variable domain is EPEVTQTPSHQVTQMGQEVILRCVPISNHLYFYWYRQILGQKVEFLVSFYNNEISEKSEIFDDQFSVERPDGSNFTLKIRSTKLEDSAMYFCASKLDRSGGTDTQYFGPGTRLTVL.

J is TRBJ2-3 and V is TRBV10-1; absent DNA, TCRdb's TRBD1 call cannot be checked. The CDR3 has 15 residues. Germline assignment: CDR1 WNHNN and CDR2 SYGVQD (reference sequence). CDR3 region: CASSDTGSSTDTQYF.

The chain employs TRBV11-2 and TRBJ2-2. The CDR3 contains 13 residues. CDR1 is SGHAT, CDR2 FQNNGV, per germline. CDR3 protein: CASSTDGTGELFF.

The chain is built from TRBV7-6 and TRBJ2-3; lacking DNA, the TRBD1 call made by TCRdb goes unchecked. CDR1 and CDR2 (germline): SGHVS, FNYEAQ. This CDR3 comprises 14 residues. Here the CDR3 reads CASSPRGPGNTQYF.

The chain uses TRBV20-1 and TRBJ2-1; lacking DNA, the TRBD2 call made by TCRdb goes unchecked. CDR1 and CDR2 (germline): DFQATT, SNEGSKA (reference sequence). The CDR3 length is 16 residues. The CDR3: CSAITKAGGLHNEQFF.

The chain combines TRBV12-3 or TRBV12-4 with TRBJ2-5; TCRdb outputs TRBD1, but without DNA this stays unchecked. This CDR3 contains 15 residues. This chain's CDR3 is CASSSSQGEVETQYF.

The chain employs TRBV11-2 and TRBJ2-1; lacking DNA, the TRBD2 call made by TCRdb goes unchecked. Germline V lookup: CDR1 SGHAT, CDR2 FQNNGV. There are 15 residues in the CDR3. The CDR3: CASSSGLAGNTKPFF.

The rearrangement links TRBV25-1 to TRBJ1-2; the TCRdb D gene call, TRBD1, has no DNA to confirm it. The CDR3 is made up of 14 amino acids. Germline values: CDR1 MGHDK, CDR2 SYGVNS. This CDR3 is CASSEPGRFYGYTF.

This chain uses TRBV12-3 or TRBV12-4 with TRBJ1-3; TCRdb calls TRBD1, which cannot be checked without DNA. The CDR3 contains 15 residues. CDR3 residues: CASSSRTISGNTIYF.

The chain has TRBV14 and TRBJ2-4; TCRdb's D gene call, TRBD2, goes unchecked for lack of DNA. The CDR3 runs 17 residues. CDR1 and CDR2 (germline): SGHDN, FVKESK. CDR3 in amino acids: CASSQTSGRGAKNIQYF.

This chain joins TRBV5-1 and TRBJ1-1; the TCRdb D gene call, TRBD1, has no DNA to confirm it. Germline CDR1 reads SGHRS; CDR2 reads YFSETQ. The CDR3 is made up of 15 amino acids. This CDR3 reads CASSLVRDRVPEAFF.

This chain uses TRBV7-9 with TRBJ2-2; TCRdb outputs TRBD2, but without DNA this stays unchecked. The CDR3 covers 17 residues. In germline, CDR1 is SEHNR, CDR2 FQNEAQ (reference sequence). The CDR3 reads CASTEGLPTPNTGELFF.

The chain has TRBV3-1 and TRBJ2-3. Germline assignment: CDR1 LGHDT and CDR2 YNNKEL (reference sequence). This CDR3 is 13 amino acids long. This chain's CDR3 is CASSQLGADTQYF.